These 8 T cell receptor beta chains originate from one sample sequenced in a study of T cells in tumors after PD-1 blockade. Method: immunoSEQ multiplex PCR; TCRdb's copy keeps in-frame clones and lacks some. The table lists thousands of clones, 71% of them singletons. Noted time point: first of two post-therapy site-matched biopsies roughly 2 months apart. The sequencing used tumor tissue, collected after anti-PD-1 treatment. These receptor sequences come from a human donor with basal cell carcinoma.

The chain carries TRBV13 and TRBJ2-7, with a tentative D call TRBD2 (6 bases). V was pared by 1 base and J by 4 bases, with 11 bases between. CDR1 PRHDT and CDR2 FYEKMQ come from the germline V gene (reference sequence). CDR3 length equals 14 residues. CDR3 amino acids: CASSLEGGDYEQYF. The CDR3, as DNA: TGTGCCAGCAGCTTAGAGGGCGGGGATTACGAGCAGTACTTC.

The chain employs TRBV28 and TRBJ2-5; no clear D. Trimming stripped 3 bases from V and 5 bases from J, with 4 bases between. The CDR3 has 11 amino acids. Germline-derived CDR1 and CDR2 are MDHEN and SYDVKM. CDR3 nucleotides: TGTGCCAGCAGTTTGAGCGAGACCCAGTACTTC. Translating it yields CASSLSETQYF.

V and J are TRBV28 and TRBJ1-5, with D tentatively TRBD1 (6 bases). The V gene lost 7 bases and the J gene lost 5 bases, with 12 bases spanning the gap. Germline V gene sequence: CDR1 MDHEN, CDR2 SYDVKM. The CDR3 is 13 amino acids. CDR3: CASKTGTYQPQHF. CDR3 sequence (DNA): TGTGCCAGCAAGACAGGCACTTATCAGCCCCAGCATTTT. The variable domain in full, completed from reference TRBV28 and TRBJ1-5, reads DVKVTQSSRYLVKRTGEKVFLECVQDMDHENMFWYRQDPGLGLRLIYFSYDVKMKEKGDIPEGYSVSREKKERFSLILESASTNQTSMYLCASKTGTYQPQHFGDGTRLSIL.

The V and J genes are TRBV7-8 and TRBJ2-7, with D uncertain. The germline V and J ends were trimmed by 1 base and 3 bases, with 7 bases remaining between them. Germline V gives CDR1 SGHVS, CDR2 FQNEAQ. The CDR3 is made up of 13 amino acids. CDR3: CASSLVGDYEQYF. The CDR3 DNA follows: TGTGCCAGCAGCTTAGTTGGGGACTACGAGCAGTACTTC.

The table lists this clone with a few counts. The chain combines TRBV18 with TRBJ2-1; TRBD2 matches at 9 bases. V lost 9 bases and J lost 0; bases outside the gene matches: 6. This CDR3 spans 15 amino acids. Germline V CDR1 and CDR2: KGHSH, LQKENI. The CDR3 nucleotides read TGTGCCAGTGCCACGGGACTAGCCTCCTACAATGAGCAGTTCTTC. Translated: CASATGLASYNEQFF.

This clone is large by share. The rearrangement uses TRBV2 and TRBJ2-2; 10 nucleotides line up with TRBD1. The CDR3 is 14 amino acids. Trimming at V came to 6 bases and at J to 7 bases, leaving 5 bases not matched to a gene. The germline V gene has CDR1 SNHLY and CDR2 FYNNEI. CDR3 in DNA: TGTGCCAGCAGGGAGGACAGGGGGGTCGGGGAGCTGTTTTTT. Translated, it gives CASREDRGVGELFF.

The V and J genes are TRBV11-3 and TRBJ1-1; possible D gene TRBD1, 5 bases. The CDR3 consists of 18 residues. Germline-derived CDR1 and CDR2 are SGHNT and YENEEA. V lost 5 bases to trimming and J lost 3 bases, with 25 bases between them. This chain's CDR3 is CASSPHVNGGEWHTEAFF. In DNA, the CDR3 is TGTGCCAGCAGCCCGCACGTCAATGGGGGGGAGTGGCACACTGAAGCTTTCTTT.

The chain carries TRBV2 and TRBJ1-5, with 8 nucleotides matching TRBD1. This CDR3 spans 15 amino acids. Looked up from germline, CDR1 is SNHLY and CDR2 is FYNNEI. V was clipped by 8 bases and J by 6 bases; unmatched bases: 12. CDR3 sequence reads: CASGPTGEVLQPQHF. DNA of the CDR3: TGTGCCAGCGGCCCGACAGGGGAGGTTCTTCAGCCCCAGCATTTT.